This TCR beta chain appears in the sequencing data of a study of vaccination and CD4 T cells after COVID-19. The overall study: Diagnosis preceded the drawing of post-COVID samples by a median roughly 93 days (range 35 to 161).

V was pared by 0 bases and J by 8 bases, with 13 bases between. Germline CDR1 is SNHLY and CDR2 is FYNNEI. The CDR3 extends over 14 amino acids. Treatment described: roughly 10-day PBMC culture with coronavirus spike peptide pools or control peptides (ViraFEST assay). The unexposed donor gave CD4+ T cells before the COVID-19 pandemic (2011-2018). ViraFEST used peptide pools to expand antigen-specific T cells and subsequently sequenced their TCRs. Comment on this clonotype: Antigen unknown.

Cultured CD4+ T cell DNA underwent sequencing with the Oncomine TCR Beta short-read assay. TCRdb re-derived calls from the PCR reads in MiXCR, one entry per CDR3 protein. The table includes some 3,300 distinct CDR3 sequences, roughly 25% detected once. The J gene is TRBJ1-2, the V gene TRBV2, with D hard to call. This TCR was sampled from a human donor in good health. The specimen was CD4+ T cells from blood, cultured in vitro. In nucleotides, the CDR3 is TGTGCCAGCAGTGAAGCCATATTTAGCGGAGGCTACACCTTC. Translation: CASSEAIFSGGYTF.